The 2 T cell receptor beta chains below were found in one sample sequenced in a study of identical twins. TCRdb used MiXCR to reprocess the 5' RACE reads, holding one entry per CDR3 protein. The sample lists some 900,000 distinct CDR3 sequences; over 9% were seen once. Another study also made use of these data, one on yellow fever vaccine responses in identical twins.

Sequencing was carried out using PBMCs. The receptors were sampled from a young woman in good health.

This clonotype was seen only a few times. The chain is built from TRBV18 and TRBJ2-7; D uncertain. Germline-derived CDR1 and CDR2 are KGHSH and LQKENI. V gave up 1 base and J gave up 6 bases, with 10 bases separating them. The CDR3 totals 13 residues. The CDR3 DNA is TGTGCCAGCTCACCACGTTCGGGTTTCGAGCAGTACTTC. This translates into CASSPRSGFEQYF.

This clonotype was found many times. The chain carries TRBV15 and TRBJ2-1, with TRBD2 matching over 12 bases. The CDR3 loop spans 15 amino acids. J was trimmed by 6 bases and V by 0 bases; bases with no gene match: 0. The germline CDR1 and CDR2 sequences are LNHNV and YYDKDF (reference sequence). The CDR3 DNA reads TGTGCCACCAGCAGAGAGACTAGCGGGAGCAATGAGCAGTTCTTC. It is translated as CATSRETSGSNEQFF.